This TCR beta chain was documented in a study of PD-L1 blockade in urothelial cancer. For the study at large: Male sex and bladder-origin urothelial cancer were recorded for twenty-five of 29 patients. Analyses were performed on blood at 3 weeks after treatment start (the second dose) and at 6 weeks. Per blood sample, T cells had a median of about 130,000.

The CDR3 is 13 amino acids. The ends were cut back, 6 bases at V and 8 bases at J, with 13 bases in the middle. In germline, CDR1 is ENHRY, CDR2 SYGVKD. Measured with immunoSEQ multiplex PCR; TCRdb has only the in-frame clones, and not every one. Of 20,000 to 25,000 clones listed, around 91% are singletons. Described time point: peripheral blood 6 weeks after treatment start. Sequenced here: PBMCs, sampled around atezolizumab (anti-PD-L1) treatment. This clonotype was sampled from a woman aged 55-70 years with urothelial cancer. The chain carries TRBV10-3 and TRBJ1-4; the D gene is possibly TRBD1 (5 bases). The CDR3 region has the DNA TGTGCCATCAGCGACGACAGAAACGAAAAACTGTTTTTT. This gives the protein CAISDDRNEKLFF.